The 26 T cell receptor beta chains reported below all come from one sample, sequenced in a study of radiation and T cells in renal cell carcinoma. The time point was: blood 2 weeks post-SBRT. Treatment noted: 15 Gy SBRT to primary tumor, nephrectomy 4 weeks later. Profiled with immunoSEQ multiplex PCR; TCRdb holds only in-frame clones, not every one. The profile covers about 130,000 clones, with about four fifths appearing a single time and roughly 6.2% taken by the ten largest. This sample comprised blood, obtained from a patient whose treatment included radiotherapy and nephrectomy. The origin of the receptors is a man in his fifties or sixties with renal cell carcinoma.

The rearrangement joins TRBV9 to TRBJ2-2, with 7 positions matching TRBD1. CDR3 length equals 16 residues. V dropped 0 bases and J dropped 4; count of bases not matched to a gene: 6. CDR1 is SGDLS, CDR2 YYNGEE, per germline. The DNA of the CDR3 is TGTGCCAGCAGCGTAGGTAGGGACAGATCCACCGGGGAGCTGTTTTTT. Protein: CASSVGRDRSTGELFF.

The chain links TRBV6-4 to TRBJ1-1, with unresolved D. Trimming shortened V by 2 bases and J by 1 base, and 5 bases separated the two germline ends. The CDR3 consists of 13 residues. Germline V gives CDR1 MRHNA, CDR2 SNTAGT. The CDR3 region is CASSDGPNTEAFF. Here the CDR3 DNA reads TGTGCCAGCAGTGACGGACCGAACACTGAAGCTTTCTTT.

The V and J genes are TRBV6-5 and TRBJ2-7, with 8 bases lining up with TRBD1. V shed 2 bases, J shed 6 bases, and the junction held 6 bases outside the gene matches. The CDR3 covers 14 residues. Germline-derived CDR1 and CDR2 are MNHEY and SVGAGI. The CDR3 DNA is TGTGCCAGCAGTTACCGGGGACAGGCCCTCGAGCAGTACTTC. Amino acids: CASSYRGQALEQYF.

V is TRBV5-1 and J is TRBJ1-4, with D unclear. Trimming removed 6 bases at V and 6 bases at J, with 15 bases between. Germline V gene data show CDR1 as SGHRS and CDR2 as YFSETQ. The CDR3 is 14 residues long. CDR3 bases: TGCGCCAGCAATCGGGGTTTTGGGGATGAAAAACTGTTTTTT. The encoded protein is CASNRGFGDEKLFF. Looking up the rest from reference TRBV5-1 and TRBJ1-4 gives the full variable domain: KAGVTQTPRYLIKTRGQQVTLSCSPISGHRSVSWYQQTPGQGLQFLFEYFSETQRNKGNFPGRFSGRQFSNSRSEMNVSTLELGDSALYLCASNRGFGDEKLFFGSGTQLSVL.

The V and J genes are TRBV15 and TRBJ2-3; 11 bases agree with TRBD1. The CDR3 sequence is 17 residues long. The V gene end was trimmed by 4 bases and the J gene end by 6 bases; junction bases not matched to a gene: 12. Germline CDR1 reads LNHNV; CDR2 reads YYDKDF (reference sequence). The CDR3: CATSNTGQGVVWDTQYF. CDR3 DNA: TGTGCCACCAGCAACACGGGACAGGGGGTAGTGTGGGATACGCAGTATTTT.

This chain connects TRBV19 to TRBJ2-3, with D possibly TRBD2 on 5 matching bases. The CDR3 extends over 14 amino acids. CDR1 LNHDA and CDR2 SQIVND come from the germline V gene (reference sequence). Trimming removed 1 base from V and 3 bases from J, with 8 bases in between. CDR3 amino acids: CASSIAGSTDTQYF. CDR3 DNA: TGTGCCAGTAGTATAGCGGGGAGTACAGATACGCAGTATTTT. Full variable domain (outside the CDR3, taken from reference TRBV19 and TRBJ2-3): DGGITQSPKYLFRKEGQNVTLSCEQNLNHDAMYWYRQDPGQGLRLIYYSQIVNDFQKGDIAEGYSVSREKKESFPLTVTSAQKNPTAFYLCASSIAGSTDTQYFGPGTRLTVL.

The chain is built from TRBV6-5 and TRBJ1-4; D may be TRBD1 (6 bases). This CDR3 is 12 amino acids long. The germline V gene has CDR1 MNHEY and CDR2 SVGAGI. V was trimmed by 6 bases and J by 8 bases, leaving 10 bases between them. CDR3 in DNA: TGTGCCAGCAGGATGGGGGCGGAAAAACTGTTTTTT. Translated: CASRMGAEKLFF.

V and J are TRBV30 and TRBJ2-2; D is uncertain. Germline V gene data show CDR1 as GTSNPN and CDR2 as SVGIG (reference sequence). Trimming took 0 bases from V and 3 from J, leaving 8 bases between them. CDR3 length equals 14 residues. CDR3 nucleotides: TGTGCCTGGAGTGTAAACGGGTACACCGGGGAGCTGTTTTTT. This encodes CAWSVNGYTGELFF.

The V and J genes are TRBV7-8 and TRBJ2-5, with D perhaps TRBD1 (6 bases). V lost 1 base and J lost 6, with 9 bases in between. CDR3 length equals 13 residues. Germline-derived CDR1 and CDR2 are SGHVS and FQNEAQ. In DNA, the CDR3 is TGTGCCAGCAGCTTAGTCAGGGGTCAGACCCAGTACTTC. It encodes CASSLVRGQTQYF. Full variable domain (outside the CDR3, taken from reference TRBV7-8 and TRBJ2-5): GAGVSQSPRYKVAKRGQDVALRCDPISGHVSLFWYQQALGQGPEFLTYFQNEAQLDKSGLPSDRFFAERPEGSVSTLKIQRTQQEDSAVYLCASSLVRGQTQYFGPGTRLLVL.

The V and J genes are TRBV29-1 and TRBJ1-1, with D maybe TRBD1 (6 bases). Germline V gene lookup returns CDR1 SQVTM and CDR2 ANQGSEA. The V and J ends lost 7 bases and 4 bases respectively, with 25 bases between them. This CDR3 comprises 16 residues. CDR3 DNA: TGCAGCGCATTGCCCCAACAGGGTTTGGCAGGCACTGAAGCTTTCTTT. Translating it yields CSALPQQGLAGTEAFF.

This clone was detected only a few times. V is TRBV2 and J is TRBJ1-1; D is ambiguous. V shed 4 bases and J shed 10 bases, with 16 bases lying between them. The germline V gene encodes CDR1 SNHLY and CDR2 FYNNEI. The CDR3 contains 13 residues. DNA for the CDR3: TGTGCCAGCAGTGTTGAGAGGTCGGAGGGAGCTTTCTTT. Encoded protein: CASSVERSEGAFF.

The chain carries TRBV30 and TRBJ1-6; D unresolved. The CDR3 is made up of 13 amino acids. Trimming pared 0 bases from V and 6 bases from J, leaving 6 bases between. Germline V gene data show CDR1 as GTSNPN and CDR2 as SVGIG (reference sequence). The CDR3 is CAWSVQTNSPLHF. CDR3 sequence (DNA): TGTGCCTGGAGTGTACAGACTAATTCACCCCTCCACTTT. The complete variable domain, with remaining parts taken from reference TRBV30 and TRBJ1-6, reads SQTIHQWPATLVQPVGSPLSLECTVEGTSNPNLYWYRQAAGRGLQLLFYSVGIGQISSEVPQNLSASRPQDRQFILSSKKLLLSDSGFYLCAWSVQTNSPLHFGNGTRLTVT.

The J gene is TRBJ1-3, the V gene TRBV5-8; D is undetermined. This CDR3 is 14 amino acids long. The germline V gene encodes CDR1 SGHTS and CDR2 YDEGEE. The V and J ends lost 4 bases and 0 bases respectively, with 8 bases between them. CDR3 protein: CASSGDNSGNTIYF. DNA of the CDR3: TGTGCCAGCAGCGGTGACAACTCTGGAAACACCATATATTTT.

V and J are TRBV9 and TRBJ2-1; D uncertain. The CDR3 is made up of 12 amino acids. CDR1 SGDLS and CDR2 YYNGEE come from the germline V gene. Trimming took 3 bases from V and 8 from J, leaving 9 bases between them. The CDR3 spells CASSAQFDEQFF. CDR3 coding DNA: TGTGCCAGCAGCGCCCAATTCGATGAGCAGTTCTTC.

The count of this clone is one. The chain employs TRBV6-5 and TRBJ1-1, with D perhaps matching TRBD1 (6 bases). Trimming cost V 5 bases and J 0 bases, with 7 bases left between them. In germline, CDR1 is MNHEY, CDR2 SVGAGI. The CDR3 has 13 residues. The CDR3 DNA follows: TGTGCCAGCAGTACAGGGATGAACACTGAAGCTTTCTTT. This encodes CASSTGMNTEAFF.

This clone was detected only a few times. For the CDR3, the DNA is TGTGCCAGCAGCGAAAGGGGGGGCCTCACAGATACGCAGTATTTT. Protein sequence: CASSERGGLTDTQYF. The chain is built from TRBV7-3 and TRBJ2-3; D may be TRBD2 (7 bases). CDR1 is SGHTA, CDR2 FQGTGA, per germline. The V end was cut by 5 bases, the J end by 2 bases, with 14 bases between. The CDR3 has 15 amino acids.

The chain employs TRBV5-1 and TRBJ1-4; no definite D call. Looked up from germline, CDR1 is SGHRS and CDR2 is YFSETQ. The CDR3 length is 15 residues. Trimming shortened V by 4 bases and J by 0 bases, and 10 bases separated the two germline ends. CDR3 DNA: TGCGCCAGCAGCCCCCGCGGTACAACTAATGAAAAACTGTTTTTT. Residues: CASSPRGTTNEKLFF.

CDR3 in amino acids: CASSTGQVYEQYF. DNA for the CDR3: TGCGCCAGCAGCACAGGACAGGTGTACGAGCAGTACTTC. V is TRBV5-1 and J is TRBJ2-7, with 7 bases identical to TRBD1. CDR1 and CDR2 from the germline V gene are SGHRS and YFSETQ. This CDR3 spans 13 amino acids. V lost 4 bases to trimming and J lost 4 bases; unmatched junction nucleotides: 5.

This chain connects TRBV5-5 to TRBJ1-5, with 9 bases identical to TRBD1. V shed 4 bases and J 0 bases; nucleotides not matched to a gene: 5. Germline-derived CDR1 and CDR2 are SGHKS and YYEKEE (reference sequence). This CDR3 contains 16 residues. CDR3 residues: CASSGGTGYSNQPQHF. The CDR3 coding sequence is TGTGCCAGCAGCGGGGGGACAGGGTATAGCAATCAGCCCCAGCATTTT.

This clone was seen a handful of times. The chain links TRBV14 to TRBJ2-1; TRBD1 aligns across 9 bases. With 3 bases clipped from V and 9 bases from J, the junction kept 15 bases outside the gene matches. CDR3 length: 17 residues. CDR1 is SGHDN and CDR2 is FVKESK in the germline V gene. CDR3 in DNA: TGTGCCAGCAGCCACACTCCGCCGGGACAGGGTTTGGGTGAGCAGTTCTTC. Protein: CASSHTPPGQGLGEQFF.

V usage is TRBV19 and J usage is TRBJ1-5; D remains unclear. CDR1 and CDR2 from the germline V gene are LNHDA and SQIVND (reference sequence). Deletions cut 1 base from V and 6 bases from J, with 7 bases between. This CDR3 region has 13 residues. This chain's CDR3 is CASSIGVSQPQHF. CDR3 sequence (DNA): TGTGCCAGTAGTATAGGGGTGTCTCAGCCCCAGCATTTT.

The chain carries TRBV6-6 and TRBJ1-2; TRBD1 agrees at 7 bases. This CDR3 comprises 13 residues. V lost 6 bases to trimming and J lost 7 bases; unmatched junction nucleotides: 8. Germline CDR1 and CDR2: MNHNY and SVGAGI (reference sequence). DNA of the CDR3: TGTGCCAGCAGCCCAACAGGGGTCCGTGGCTACACCTTC. Encoded protein: CASSPTGVRGYTF.

This rearrangement joins TRBV18 to TRBJ2-3; no clear D. Germline CDR1 KGHSH, CDR2 LQKENI. Trimming removed 1 base from V and 0 bases from J, with 8 bases in between. This CDR3 spans 15 amino acids. CDR3 nucleotides: TGTGCCAGCTCACCACGGGCCCCTAGCACAGATACGCAGTATTTT. Its protein product is CASSPRAPSTDTQYF. The variable domain in full, completed from reference TRBV18 and TRBJ2-3, reads NAGVMQNPRHLVRRRGQEARLRCSPMKGHSHVYWYRQLPEEGLKFMVYLQKENIIDESGMPKERFSAEFPKEGPSILRIQQVVRGDSAAYFCASSPRAPSTDTQYFGPGTRLTVL.

The chain employs TRBV4-1 and TRBJ1-4, with 7 bases that match TRBD1. The germline gives CDR1 MGHRA, CDR2 YSYEKL. V lost 2 bases to trimming and J lost 7 bases; unmatched junction nucleotides: 7. The CDR3 runs to 15 residues. DNA for the CDR3: TGCGCCAGCAGCCAATTTACAGGGGCCCCTGAAAAACTGTTTTTT. Protein sequence: CASSQFTGAPEKLFF.

The chain carries TRBV2 and TRBJ2-4; D is uncertain. The germline gives CDR1 SNHLY, CDR2 FYNNEI. The CDR3 runs to 11 residues. V shed 7 bases and J shed 5 bases, with 6 bases lying between them. CDR3 in DNA: TGTGCCAGCACGGCAGAAAACATTCAGTACTTC. Amino acid sequence: CASTAENIQYF.

The chain has TRBV4-2 and TRBJ1-3, with D maybe TRBD1 (5 bases). Per germline, CDR1 LGHNA and CDR2 YNFKEQ. CDR3 length: 19 amino acids. V gave up 0 bases and J gave up 3 bases, with 21 bases separating them. The CDR3 DNA follows: TGTGCCAGCAGCCAAGATGAGTGGCCGTACCAGGGTAGTGGAAACACCATATATTTT. It is translated as CASSQDEWPYQGSGNTIYF.